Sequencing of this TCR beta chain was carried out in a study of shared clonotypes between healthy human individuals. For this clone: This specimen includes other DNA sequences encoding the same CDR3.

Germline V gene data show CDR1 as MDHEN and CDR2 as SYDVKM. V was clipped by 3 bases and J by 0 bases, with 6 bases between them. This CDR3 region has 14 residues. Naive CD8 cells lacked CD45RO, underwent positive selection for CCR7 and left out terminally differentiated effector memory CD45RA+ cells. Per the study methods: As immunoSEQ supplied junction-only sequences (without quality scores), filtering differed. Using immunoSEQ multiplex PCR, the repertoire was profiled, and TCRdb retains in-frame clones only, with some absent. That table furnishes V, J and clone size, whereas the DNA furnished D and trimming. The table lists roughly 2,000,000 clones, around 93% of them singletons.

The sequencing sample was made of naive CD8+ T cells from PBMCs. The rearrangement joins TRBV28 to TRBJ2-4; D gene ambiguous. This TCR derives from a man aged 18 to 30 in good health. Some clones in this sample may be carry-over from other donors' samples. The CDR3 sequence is CASSLTVAKNIQYF. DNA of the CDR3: TGTGCCAGCAGTTTGACGGTAGCCAAAAACATTCAGTACTTC.